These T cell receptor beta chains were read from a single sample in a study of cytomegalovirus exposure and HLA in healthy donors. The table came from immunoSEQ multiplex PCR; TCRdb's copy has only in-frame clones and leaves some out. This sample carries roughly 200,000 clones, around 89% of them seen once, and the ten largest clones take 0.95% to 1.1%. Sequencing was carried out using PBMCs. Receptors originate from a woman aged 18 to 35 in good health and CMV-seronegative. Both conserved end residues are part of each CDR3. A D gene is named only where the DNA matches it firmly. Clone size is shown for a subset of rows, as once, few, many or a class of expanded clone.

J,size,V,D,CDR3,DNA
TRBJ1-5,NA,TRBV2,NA,CASRDGMGGNQPQHF,TGTGCCAGCAGAGACGGGATGGGCGGCAATCAGCCCCAGCATTTT
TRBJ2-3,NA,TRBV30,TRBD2,CAWRLAGEADTQYF,TGTGCCTGGAGACTAGCGGGAGAGGCAGATACGCAGTATTTT
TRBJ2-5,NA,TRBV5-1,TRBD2,CASSLAGTSEETQYF,TGCGCCAGCAGCTTGGCCGGGACTAGCGAAGAGACCCAGTACTTC
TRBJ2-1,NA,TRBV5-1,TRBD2,CASTGLAGEYEQFF,TGCGCCAGCACAGGACTAGCGGGGGAATATGAGCAGTTCTTC
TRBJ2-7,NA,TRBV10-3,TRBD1,CAISEVPQGPSSYEQYF,TGTGCCATCAGTGAGGTACCACAGGGGCCTAGCTCCTACGAGCAGTACTTC
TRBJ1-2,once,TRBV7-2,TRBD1,CASSSPRTGWNGYTF,TGTGCCAGCAGCTCCCCCAGGACAGGTTGGAATGGCTACACCTTC
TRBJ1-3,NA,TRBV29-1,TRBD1,CSALTRGASGNTIYF,TGCAGCGCCTTAACCAGGGGGGCCTCTGGAAACACCATATATTTT
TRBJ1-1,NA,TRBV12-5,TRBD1,CASGLVLSGTGGRDTEAFF,TGTGCTAGTGGTTTGGTACTGAGTGGGACAGGGGGAAGGGACACTGAAGCTTTCTTT
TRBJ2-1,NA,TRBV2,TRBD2,CASSGLAGNNEQFF,TGTGCCAGCAGTGGACTAGCGGGGAACAATGAGCAGTTCTTC
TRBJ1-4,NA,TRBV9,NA,CASSEGGDHEKLFF,TGTGCCAGCAGCGAGGGGGGGGATCATGAAAAACTGTTTTTT
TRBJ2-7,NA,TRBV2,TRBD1,CASSDFGTGGREQYF,TGTGCCAGCAGTGATTTCGGGACAGGGGGCAGAGAGCAGTACTTC
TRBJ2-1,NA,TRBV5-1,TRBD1,CASSNGQGAGEQFF,TGCGCCAGCAGCAACGGACAGGGGGCTGGTGAGCAGTTCTTC
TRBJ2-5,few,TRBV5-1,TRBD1,CASQGTGLSRETQYF,TGCGCCAGCCAGGGGACAGGCTTGTCCCGAGAGACCCAGTACTTC
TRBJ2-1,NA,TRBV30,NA,CAWSVQSGYNEQFF,TGTGCCTGGAGTGTACAATCGGGATACAATGAGCAGTTCTTC
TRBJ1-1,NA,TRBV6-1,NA,CASSEDYRMNTEAFF,TGTGCCAGCAGTGAAGACTACCGGATGAACACTGAAGCTTTCTTT
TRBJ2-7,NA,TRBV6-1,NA,CASSPETLREQYF,TGTGCCAGCAGTCCCGAGACTTTACGGGAGCAGTACTTC
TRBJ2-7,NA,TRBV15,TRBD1,CATSSRGQGSYEQYF,TGTGCCACCAGCAGTCGGGGACAGGGCTCCTACGAGCAGTACTTC
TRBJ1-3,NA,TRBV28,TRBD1,CASSPPDRALLGNTIYF,TGTGCCAGCAGTCCGCCCGACAGGGCCCTGCTTGGAAACACCATATATTTT
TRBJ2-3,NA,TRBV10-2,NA,CASSEDFYTDTQYF,TGCGCCAGCAGTGAGGACTTCTACACAGATACGCAGTATTTT
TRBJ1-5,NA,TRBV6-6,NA,CASRGATYSNQPQHF,TGTGCCAGCAGGGGGGCCACTTATAGCAATCAGCCCCAGCATTTT
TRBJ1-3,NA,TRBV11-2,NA,CASSHDSKNTIYF,TGTGCCAGCAGCCACGATTCTAAAAACACCATATATTTT
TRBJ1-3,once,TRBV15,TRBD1,CATSSDVLQGGNTIYF,TGTGCCACCAGCAGTGATGTGCTACAGGGGGGAAACACCATATATTTT
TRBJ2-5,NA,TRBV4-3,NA,CASSQDTTGSLRETQYF,TGCGCCAGCAGCCAAGATACTACAGGGTCCTTAAGAGAGACCCAGTACTTC
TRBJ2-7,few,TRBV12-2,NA,CASRLARPGQSDYEQYF,TGTGCAAGTCGCTTAGCCCGCCCGGGACAGTCAGACTACGAGCAGTACTTC
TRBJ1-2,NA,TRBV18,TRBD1,CASSTDRDRVGYTF,TGTGCCAGCTCAACGGATAGGGACAGGGTTGGCTACACCTTC
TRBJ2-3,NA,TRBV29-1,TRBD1,CSARGQGSDTQYF,TGCAGCGCTAGGGGACAGGGCTCAGATACGCAGTATTTT
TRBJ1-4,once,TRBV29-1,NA,CSVVARMATNEKLFF,TGCAGCGTTGTAGCGAGAATGGCAACTAATGAAAAACTGTTTTTT
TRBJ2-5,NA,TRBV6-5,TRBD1,CASTGTGKETQYF,TGTGCCAGCACCGGGACAGGGAAAGAGACCCAGTACTTC
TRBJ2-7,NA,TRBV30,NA,CAWSVYSLSYEQYF,TGTGCCTGGAGTGTTTACAGTCTCTCCTACGAGCAGTACTTC
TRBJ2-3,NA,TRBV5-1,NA,CASSLLLAEDTQYF,TGCGCCAGCAGCTTGTTACTAGCCGAAGATACGCAGTATTTT
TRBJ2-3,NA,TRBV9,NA,CASSVFQGMGSTDTQYF,TGTGCCAGCAGCGTATTTCAGGGTATGGGCAGCACAGATACGCAGTATTTT
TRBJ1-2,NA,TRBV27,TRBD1,CASSDHRGGYTF,TGTGCCAGCAGTGATCACAGGGGTGGCTACACCTTC
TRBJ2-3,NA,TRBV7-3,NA,CASSLTGGHTDTQYF,TGTGCCAGCAGCTTAACGGGGGGTCACACAGATACGCAGTATTTT
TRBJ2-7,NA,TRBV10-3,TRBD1,CAISLSGQGHEQYF,TGTGCCATCAGTTTGAGCGGACAGGGGCACGAGCAGTACTTC
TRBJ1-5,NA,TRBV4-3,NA,CASSQEADQPQHF,TGCGCCAGCAGCCAAGAAGCGGATCAGCCCCAGCATTTT
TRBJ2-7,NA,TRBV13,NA,CASSLVRESYEQYF,TGTGCCAGCAGCTTAGTCCGGGAATCCTACGAGCAGTACTTC
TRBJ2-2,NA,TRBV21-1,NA,CASSKDGHNTGELFF,TGTGCCAGCAGCAAAGACGGACACAACACCGGGGAGCTGTTTTTT
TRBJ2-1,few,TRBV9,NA,CASSGGQYGDNEQFF,TGTGCCAGCAGCGGTGGACAATATGGGGACAATGAGCAGTTCTTC
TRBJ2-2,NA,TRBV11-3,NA,CASSLDPGAGELFF,TGTGCCAGCAGCTTAGATCCGGGGGCCGGGGAGCTGTTTTTT
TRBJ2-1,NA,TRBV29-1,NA,CSVHSYNEQFF,TGCAGCGTTCATAGCTACAATGAGCAGTTCTTC
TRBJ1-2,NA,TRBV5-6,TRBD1,CASSSIGQAVYGYTF,TGTGCCAGCAGCTCTATCGGACAGGCGGTCTATGGCTACACCTTC
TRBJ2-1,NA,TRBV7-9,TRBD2,CASSSRGGVSYNEQFF,TGTGCCAGCAGCTCCCGGGGGGGGGTCTCCTACAATGAGCAGTTCTTC
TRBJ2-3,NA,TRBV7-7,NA,CASSPDLADTQYF,TGTGCCAGCAGCCCCGACTTGGCAGATACGCAGTATTTT
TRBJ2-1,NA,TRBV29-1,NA,CSVDSNNEQFF,TGCAGCGTGGACTCCAACAATGAGCAGTTCTTC
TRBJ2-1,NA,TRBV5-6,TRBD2,CASSFLTSGLQLFF,TGTGCCAGCAGCTTCCTTACTAGCGGGCTTCAGCTGTTCTTC
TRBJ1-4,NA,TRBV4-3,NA,CASSQDFSRSGAGEKLFF,TGCGCCAGCAGCCAAGATTTTTCTAGGTCCGGGGCGGGGGAAAAACTGTTTTTT
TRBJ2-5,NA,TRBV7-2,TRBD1,CASSPDRGRWETQYF,TGTGCCAGCAGCCCAGACAGGGGGCGATGGGAGACCCAGTACTTC
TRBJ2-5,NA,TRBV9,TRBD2,CASSGGGRKTQYF,TGTGCCAGCAGCGGCGGGGGGCGGAAGACCCAGTACTTC
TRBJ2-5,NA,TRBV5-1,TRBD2,CASSLTSGGQETQYF,TGCGCCAGCAGCTTAACTAGCGGGGGGCAAGAGACCCAGTACTTC
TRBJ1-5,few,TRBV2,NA,CASSSQGMNQPQHF,TGTGCCAGCAGCTCACAGGGAATGAATCAGCCCCAGCATTTT